Listed below are T cell receptor beta chains from one sample, sequenced in a study of blood T cells in healthy people across ages. MiXCR was run by TCRdb on the 5' RACE reads, yielding one entry per CDR3 protein. In the table there are roughly 800,000 distinct CDR3 sequences, more than 20% of which are singletons. These records were also assigned to another study, of T cells of mothers and their children.

Sequences were obtained from blood. Every receptor here comes from a boy aged 5-17 years in good health. CDR3s include the opening cysteine and the closing phenylalanine or tryptophan. Each record gives: V gene, D gene, clone size, J gene, CDR3 protein, CDR3 DNA. D genes are given only for firm matches. Rows give clone size only sometimes, using once, few, many, or a class for an expanded clone.

V gene: TRBV28; D gene: TRBD2; clone size: .; J gene: TRBJ2-4; CDR3 protein: CASAGVAKNIQYF; CDR3 DNA: TGTGCCAGTGCGGGGGTAGCCAAAAACATTCAGTACTTC
V gene: TRBV2; D gene: .; clone size: .; J gene: TRBJ1-2; CDR3 protein: CASSGGAAYTF; CDR3 DNA: TGTGCCAGCAGTGGAGGGGCCGCCTACACCTTC
V gene: TRBV29-1; D gene: .; clone size: .; J gene: TRBJ1-1; CDR3 protein: CSVAWEPLNTEAFF; CDR3 DNA: TGCAGCGTTGCCTGGGAGCCTCTGAACACTGAAGCTTTCTTT
V gene: TRBV28; D gene: TRBD1; clone size: .; J gene: TRBJ1-1; CDR3 protein: CASSLSGQGNTEAFF; CDR3 DNA: TGTGCCAGCAGTTTATCGGGACAGGGGAACACTGAAGCTTTCTTT
V gene: TRBV30; D gene: .; clone size: .; J gene: TRBJ2-7; CDR3 protein: CAWSNDISYEQYF; CDR3 DNA: TGTGCCTGGAGTAACGACATCTCCTACGAGCAGTACTTC
V gene: TRBV5-1; D gene: .; clone size: .; J gene: TRBJ2-7; CDR3 protein: CASNPNGGAGYEQYF; CDR3 DNA: TGCGCCAGCAACCCGAATGGGGGAGCAGGCTACGAGCAGTACTTC
V gene: TRBV4-3; D gene: .; clone size: .; J gene: TRBJ1-1; CDR3 protein: CASSHRSVNTEAFF; CDR3 DNA: TGCGCCAGCAGCCATAGATCGGTGAACACTGAAGCTTTCTTT
V gene: TRBV3-1; D gene: TRBD2; clone size: .; J gene: TRBJ2-1; CDR3 protein: CASSLAGGRDNEQFF; CDR3 DNA: TGTGCCAGCAGTCTGGCGGGAGGCCGAGACAATGAGCAGTTCTTC
V gene: TRBV12-3/TRBV12-4; D gene: .; clone size: .; J gene: TRBJ2-3; CDR3 protein: CASNGKAGTDAQYF; CDR3 DNA: TGTGCCAGCAATGGCAAGGCGGGAACAGATGCGCAGTATTTT
V gene: TRBV20-1; D gene: .; clone size: few; J gene: TRBJ2-7; CDR3 protein: CSAPDLIESSYEQYF; CDR3 DNA: TGCAGTGCACCCGACCTTATCGAGAGCTCCTACGAGCAGTACTTC
V gene: TRBV29-1; D gene: .; clone size: .; J gene: TRBJ2-7; CDR3 protein: CSAWGSYEQYF; CDR3 DNA: TGCAGCGCCTGGGGGAGCTACGAGCAGTACTTC
V gene: TRBV6-6; D gene: TRBD2; clone size: .; J gene: TRBJ2-2; CDR3 protein: CASTHGGTGELFF; CDR3 DNA: TGTGCCAGCACCCACGGGGGGACCGGGGAGCTGTTTTTT
V gene: TRBV20-1; D gene: .; clone size: .; J gene: TRBJ1-5; CDR3 protein: CSANAGKGNQPQHF; CDR3 DNA: TGCAGTGCTAATGCAGGGAAGGGCAATCAGCCCCAGCATTTT
V gene: TRBV12-3/TRBV12-4; D gene: .; clone size: .; J gene: TRBJ1-1; CDR3 protein: CASSLIGTYGMNTEAFF; CDR3 DNA: TGTGCCAGCAGTTTAATCGGGACATATGGTATGAACACTGAAGCTTTCTTT
V gene: TRBV28; D gene: .; clone size: .; J gene: TRBJ2-4; CDR3 protein: CASRPGVENIQYF; CDR3 DNA: TGTGCCAGCAGGCCCGGAGTGGAAAACATTCAGTACTTC
V gene: TRBV6-2/TRBV6-3; D gene: .; clone size: many; J gene: TRBJ2-6; CDR3 protein: CASMGWSSGANVLTF; CDR3 DNA: TGTGCCAGCATGGGATGGAGCTCTGGGGCCAACGTCCTGACTTTC
V gene: TRBV28; D gene: .; clone size: .; J gene: TRBJ2-7; CDR3 protein: CASSYLGAGSYEQYF; CDR3 DNA: TGTGCCAGCAGTTACTTAGGGGCCGGCTCCTACGAGCAGTACTTC
V gene: TRBV29-1; D gene: .; clone size: .; J gene: TRBJ2-7; CDR3 protein: CSAVDEDSSYEQYF; CDR3 DNA: TGCAGCGCAGTAGACGAGGATAGCTCCTACGAGCAGTACTTC
V gene: TRBV3-1; D gene: .; clone size: .; J gene: TRBJ1-4; CDR3 protein: CASSQVGRVEGEKLFF; CDR3 DNA: TGTGCCAGCAGCCAAGTCGGCCGGGTTGAAGGTGAAAAACTGTTTTTT
V gene: TRBV6-1; D gene: .; clone size: few; J gene: TRBJ2-4; CDR3 protein: CASSEDPRYIQYF; CDR3 DNA: TGTGCCAGCAGTGAGGACCCTCGGTACATTCAGTACTTC
V gene: TRBV4-3; D gene: .; clone size: .; J gene: TRBJ1-4; CDR3 protein: CASSQDLPRVATNEKLFF; CDR3 DNA: TGCGCCAGCAGCCAAGATTTGCCGAGGGTTGCAACTAATGAAAAACTGTTTTTT
V gene: TRBV10-3; D gene: .; clone size: few; J gene: TRBJ2-1; CDR3 protein: CAISESHGEAYNEQFF; CDR3 DNA: TGTGCCATCAGTGAGTCGCACGGGGAGGCGTACAATGAGCAGTTCTTC
V gene: TRBV6-6; D gene: TRBD1; clone size: .; J gene: TRBJ2-4; CDR3 protein: CASSYGQAYLGIQYF; CDR3 DNA: TGTGCCAGCAGTTACGGACAGGCTTACTTGGGCATTCAGTACTTC
V gene: TRBV7-2; D gene: .; clone size: once; J gene: TRBJ2-5; CDR3 protein: CASSSPGHYQETQYF; CDR3 DNA: TGTGCCAGCAGCTCCCCGGGACACTACCAAGAGACCCAGTACTTC
V gene: TRBV6-1; D gene: .; clone size: few; J gene: TRBJ2-6; CDR3 protein: CASCYLSGGSGANVLTF; CDR3 DNA: TGTGCCAGCTGCTACCTCTCAGGGGGGTCTGGGGCCAACGTCCTGACTTTC
V gene: TRBV3-1; D gene: TRBD1; clone size: once; J gene: TRBJ1-1; CDR3 protein: CASSQVGTGFEAFF; CDR3 DNA: TGTGCCAGCAGCCAAGTTGGGACAGGATTTGAAGCTTTCTTT
V gene: TRBV6-6; D gene: .; clone size: .; J gene: TRBJ2-5; CDR3 protein: CASRVGVGEQYF; CDR3 DNA: TGTGCCAGCAGAGTAGGGGTGGGGGAGCAGTACTTC
V gene: TRBV29-1; D gene: .; clone size: .; J gene: TRBJ2-3; CDR3 protein: CSAVWADKVTDTQYF; CDR3 DNA: TGCAGCGCCGTGTGGGCGGACAAAGTCACAGATACGCAGTATTTT
V gene: TRBV4-1; D gene: TRBD1; clone size: .; J gene: TRBJ1-4; CDR3 protein: CASSQRTGANEKLFF; CDR3 DNA: TGCGCCAGCAGCCAAAGGACAGGGGCGAATGAAAAACTGTTTTTT
V gene: TRBV29-1; D gene: .; clone size: .; J gene: TRBJ2-1; CDR3 protein: CSVEGGFEGLNEQFF; CDR3 DNA: TGCAGCGTTGAAGGTGGCTTTGAGGGCCTCAATGAGCAGTTCTTC
V gene: TRBV29-1; D gene: TRBD2; clone size: .; J gene: TRBJ2-7; CDR3 protein: CSVVTSPYEQYF; CDR3 DNA: TGCAGCGTTGTGACTAGCCCATACGAGCAGTACTTC
V gene: TRBV6-2/TRBV6-3; D gene: TRBD1; clone size: few; J gene: TRBJ1-6; CDR3 protein: CASTFTWDSNHSPLRF; CDR3 DNA: TGTGCCAGCACCTTTACCTGGGACAGTAATCATTCACCCCTCCGCTTT
V gene: TRBV3-1; D gene: .; clone size: .; J gene: TRBJ2-7; CDR3 protein: CASSHELSPRATRQYF; CDR3 DNA: TGTGCCAGCAGCCACGAATTGTCCCCCCGGGCTACGCGGCAGTACTTC
V gene: TRBV20-1; D gene: .; clone size: few; J gene: TRBJ1-1; CDR3 protein: CTDLGGGTEAFF; CDR3 DNA: TGCACCGACCTCGGGGGAGGCACTGAAGCTTTCTTT
V gene: TRBV27; D gene: .; clone size: .; J gene: TRBJ1-5; CDR3 protein: CASSSRAGADQPQHF; CDR3 DNA: TGTGCCAGCAGTTCGCGGGCGGGGGCCGATCAGCCCCAGCATTTT
V gene: TRBV20-1; D gene: .; clone size: few; J gene: TRBJ2-5; CDR3 protein: CSAVMETQYF; CDR3 DNA: TGCAGTGCTGTGATGGAGACCCAGTACTTC
V gene: TRBV6-2/TRBV6-3; D gene: .; clone size: .; J gene: TRBJ1-1; CDR3 protein: CASSYRAMNTEAFF; CDR3 DNA: TGTGCCAGCAGTTACCGGGCTATGAACACTGAAGCTTTCTTT
V gene: TRBV9; D gene: .; clone size: few; J gene: TRBJ2-3; CDR3 protein: CASSPPRESTDTQYF; CDR3 DNA: TGTGCCAGCAGCCCTCCCAGGGAAAGCACAGATACGCAGTATTTT
V gene: TRBV7-9; D gene: TRBD2; clone size: few; J gene: TRBJ2-1; CDR3 protein: CASSPSGGSSYNEQFF; CDR3 DNA: TGTGCCAGCAGCCCTAGCGGGGGCAGCTCCTACAATGAGCAGTTCTTC
V gene: TRBV7-2; D gene: .; clone size: .; J gene: TRBJ2-7; CDR3 protein: CASSYKSPGSYEQYF; CDR3 DNA: TGTGCCAGCAGCTATAAAAGTCCCGGGTCATACGAGCAGTACTTC
V gene: TRBV19; D gene: .; clone size: few; J gene: TRBJ2-7; CDR3 protein: CASRAQQGSYEQYF; CDR3 DNA: TGTGCCAGTAGGGCTCAACAGGGATCCTACGAGCAGTACTTC
V gene: TRBV30; D gene: .; clone size: .; J gene: TRBJ2-2; CDR3 protein: CAWSDEVIGTTGELSF; CDR3 DNA: TGTGCCTGGAGTGATGAAGTAATAGGTACCACCGGGGAGCTGTCTTTT
V gene: TRBV7-2; D gene: TRBD1; clone size: few; J gene: TRBJ2-3; CDR3 protein: CASSLSRGHTDTQYF; CDR3 DNA: TGTGCCAGCAGCTTATCCAGGGGGCACACAGATACGCAGTATTTT
V gene: TRBV7-9; D gene: TRBD1; clone size: .; J gene: TRBJ2-2; CDR3 protein: CASSPGQSGELFF; CDR3 DNA: TGTGCCAGCAGCCCGGGACAGTCCGGGGAGCTGTTTTTT
V gene: TRBV6-5; D gene: .; clone size: .; J gene: TRBJ2-1; CDR3 protein: CASSYSFGTVEGDEQFF; CDR3 DNA: TGTGCCAGCAGTTACTCTTTTGGGACGGTGGAGGGGGATGAGCAGTTCTTC